The clone carrying this TCR beta chain came up many times. This entry comes from a study of CD8 T cells in ankylosing spondylitis. The length of the CDR3 is 14 residues. Trimming stripped 3 bases from V and 1 base from J, with 6 bases between. TCRdb itself ran the 5' RACE reads through MiXCR, one entry per CDR3 protein. The profile shows more than 150,000 distinct CDR3 sequences, 18% of them singletons. This clonotype originated in a male donor aged 5-30 years with ankylosing spondylitis or in good health (not recorded which). The chain links TRBV12-3 or TRBV12-4 to TRBJ2-2; unclear D gene. Sequencing was done on a sample of blood, either unsorted or a sorted T cell fraction (not recorded which). Here the CDR3 DNA reads TGTGCCAGCAGTTTGGTTAGGAACACCGGGGAGCTGTTTTTT. Translated: CASSLVRNTGELFF.